What follows describes a single TCR beta chain. Antigen: not known. PCR amplification relied on 60 Vbeta primers (plus 13 Jbeta primers). Sequenced by immunoSEQ multiplex PCR; TCRdb stores in-frame clones only, minus some. The table for this sample gives 40,000 to 65,000 clones. The sample is drawn from a study of cytomegalovirus exposure and HLA in healthy donors. Study as a whole: T cells numbering about 180 million yielded some 100 million unique TCR beta sequences in an earlier analysis.

The V gene's germline CDR1 is LNHDA and CDR2 SQIVND (reference sequence). This CDR3 comprises 14 residues. Germline trimming cut 3 bases from V and 1 base from J; bases unmatched to any gene: 3. Overall study findings and caveats: V- and J-gene trimming of TCR beta was linked (in a later analysis) to a missense DCLRE1C variant.

This clonotype was sampled from a man in his forties in good health and CMV-seropositive. Sequences were obtained from PBMCs. The rearrangement uses TRBV19 and TRBJ2-7, with TRBD1 matching over 7 bases. The CDR3 sequence is CASSMTGSSYEQYF. CDR3 DNA sequence: TGTGCCAGTAGTATGACAGGGTCTTCCTACGAGCAGTACTTC.